Listed here are 26 T cell receptor beta chains from one sample, sequenced in a study of human T cells and chemical hapten exposure. Time point meaning: patch test 2, 6 weeks after DPC sensitization. As for treatment: therapeutic diphenylcyclopropenone sensitization with weekly scalp DPC. One entry per CDR3 protein, called by TCRdb with MiXCR from the RACE reads. The table includes roughly 94,000 distinct CDR3 sequences, about 9.3% detected once. The sample consisted of whole blood, taken in connection with sensitization to the hapten diphenylcyclopropenone (DPC). The receptors here all came from a middle-aged woman with alopecia areata. Some clones in this sample may be carry-over from other donors' samples.

CDR3 loop: CASSVTGAGNTIYF. The CDR3 nucleotides are TGTGCCAGCAGCGTGACAGGGGCTGGAAACACCATATATTTT. The rearrangement uses TRBV5-6 and TRBJ1-3; 8 positions agree with TRBD1. J was trimmed by 2 bases and V by 4 bases; bases with no gene match: 2. The CDR3 covers 14 residues. The V gene's germline CDR1 is SGHDT and CDR2 YYEEEE. Full variable domain (missing parts from reference TRBV5-6 and TRBJ1-3): DAGVTQSPTHLIKTRGQQVTLRCSPKSGHDTVSWYQQALGQGPQFIFQYYEEEERQRGNFPDRFSGHQFPNYSSELNVNALLLGDSALYLCASSVTGAGNTIYFGEGSWLTVV.

This clonotype was recorded at least ten times. The CDR3 DNA follows: TGTGCCAGCAGCAAGGATACAACAGGGAGGAATTCACCCCTCCACTTT. Residues: CASSKDTTGRNSPLHF. The J gene is TRBJ1-6, the V gene TRBV7-2, with TRBD1 as a possible D gene (6 bases). The CDR3 consists of 16 residues. Trimming removed 5 bases from V and 7 bases from J, with 18 bases in between. CDR1 is SGHTA, CDR2 FQGNSA, per germline.

This sequence joins TRBV7-2 and TRBJ2-7; no clear D. Trimming left V 5 bases short and J 0 bases short, with 11 bases between. CDR3 length: 14 amino acids. Germline V CDR1 and CDR2: SGHTA, FQGNSA. The CDR3, as DNA: TGTGCCAGCAGCCTAGGGTATAGCTCCTACGAGCAGTACTTC. Translating it yields CASSLGYSSYEQYF.

V gene TRBV14 combines with J gene TRBJ2-1, with 11 bases that match TRBD2. The CDR3 sequence is 15 residues long. Germline assignment: CDR1 SGHDN and CDR2 FVKESK. V gave up 4 bases and J gave up 4 bases; unmatched junction bases: 3. CDR3 protein: CASSPGTSGYNEQFF. The CDR3 DNA is TGTGCCAGCAGCCCCGGGACTAGCGGATACAATGAGCAGTTCTTC.

This clonotype was recorded a few times. This chain links TRBV29-1 with TRBJ2-5; 7 bases are shared with TRBD2. The CDR3 sequence is 13 residues long. J gave up 2 bases and V 4 bases, and 4 bases lay outside the gene matches. Germline assignment: CDR1 SQVTM and CDR2 ANQGSEA. CDR3 protein: CSVATSPQETQYF. Here the CDR3 DNA reads TGCAGCGTTGCGACTAGCCCTCAAGAGACCCAGTACTTC.

The chain links TRBV9 to TRBJ2-7; 9 bases fit TRBD1. From germline, CDR1 is SGDLS and CDR2 YYNGEE. This CDR3 has 15 amino acids. V shed 3 bases and J 4 bases; nucleotides not matched to a gene: 8. The CDR3 coding sequence is TGTGCCAGCAGCGCCGAGGGACAGGGTTTTTACGAGCAGTACTTC. It encodes CASSAEGQGFYEQYF. The variable domain in full, with the rest retrieved from reference TRBV9 and TRBJ2-7, is DSGVTQTPKHLITATGQRVTLRCSPRSGDLSVYWYQQSLDQGLQFLIQYYNGEERAKGNILERFSAQQFPDLHSELNLSSLELGDSALYFCASSAEGQGFYEQYFGPGTRLTVT.

The chain is built from TRBV6-2 or TRBV6-3 and TRBJ1-3, with a tentative D call TRBD1 (5 bases). CDR3 length equals 14 residues. V was pared by 5 bases and J by 4 bases, with 12 bases between. Germline CDR1 MNHEY, CDR2 SVGEGT. The CDR3 region has the DNA TGTGCCAGCAGTACCCAGGGCGGCGGAAACACCATATATTTT. Its protein is CASSTQGGGNTIYF.

This clonotype was counted at least ten times. V gene TRBV28 combines with J gene TRBJ2-7; 7 nucleotides align to TRBD1. This CDR3 spans 14 amino acids. From germline, CDR1 is MDHEN and CDR2 SYDVKM. The V gene end was trimmed by 3 bases and the J gene end by 5 bases; junction bases not matched to a gene: 7. The CDR3 sequence: CASSFLQGKDEQYF. CDR3 sequence (DNA): TGTGCCAGCAGTTTTTTACAGGGGAAAGACGAGCAGTACTTC.

The DNA for the CDR3 is TGTGCCAGCAGCGTCTCTAGCGGGAGAGCGGGAGATACGCAGTATTTT. Translating gives CASSVSSGRAGDTQYF. This rearrangement joins TRBV9 to TRBJ2-3; 10 bases agree with TRBD2. Germline lookup yields CDR1 SGDLS and CDR2 YYNGEE. Unmatched junction bases numbered 8, after V lost 2 bases and J lost 5 bases. CDR3 size: 16 residues.

The sample holds many counts of this clonotype. The chain links TRBV6-2 or TRBV6-3 to TRBJ2-5; D is perhaps TRBD2 (6 bases). Germline V gene lookup returns CDR1 MNHEY and CDR2 SVGEGT. CDR3 length: 14 residues. The ends were cut back, 7 bases at V and 2 bases at J, with 14 bases in the middle. CDR3 coding DNA: TGTGCCAGCACCCCTTCTAGCGCTCAAGAGACCCAGTACTTC. Protein sequence: CASTPSSAQETQYF.

This clonotype was seen many times. This CDR3 is CASSPGNEQFF. CDR3 DNA sequence: TGTGCCAGCAGCCCCGGCAATGAGCAGTTCTTC. The chain recombines TRBV7-9 with TRBJ2-1, with unresolved D. The V and J ends lost 5 bases and 6 bases respectively, with 5 bases between them. The CDR3 runs 11 residues. Germline V gives CDR1 SEHNR, CDR2 FQNEAQ (reference sequence).

This clonotype has at least ten counts. The V call is TRBV12-3 or TRBV12-4, the J call TRBJ2-1; a possible D gene is TRBD2 (5 bases). This CDR3 has 15 residues. The V gene lost 6 bases and the J gene lost 1 base, with 13 bases spanning the gap. CDR3 in amino acids: CASSRSGGSYNEQFF. In DNA, the CDR3 is TGTGCCAGCAGCCGGAGCGGAGGATCCTACAATGAGCAGTTCTTC.

This clonotype was detected only a few times. The rearrangement joins TRBV23-1 to TRBJ2-5, with D perhaps being TRBD1 or TRBD2 (5 bases each). TRBV23-1 is an ORF; its function is uncertain. V was cut by 9 bases and J by 0 bases, with 17 bases left in between. The CDR3 runs 15 residues. The CDR3 DNA follows: TGCGCCAGGGGACCTGGACGGAAGCACCAAGAGACCCAGTACTTC. Translation gives CARGPGRKHQETQYF.

This clonotype occurred many times. The rearrangement links TRBV28 to TRBJ1-1, with 10 bases identical to TRBD1. The germline V gene encodes CDR1 MDHEN and CDR2 SYDVKM. The CDR3 extends over 14 amino acids. The junction had 7 bases not matched to a gene; V was cut back by 7 bases and J by 5 bases. The CDR3 sequence: CASNRQGARTEAFF. For the CDR3, the DNA is TGTGCCAGCAACCGACAGGGGGCAAGGACTGAAGCTTTCTTT.

This clonotype was seen at least ten times. J is TRBJ1-1 and V is TRBV7-9, with 7 bases lining up with TRBD1. CDR3 size: 17 residues. Trimming at V came to 1 base and at J to 4 bases, leaving 12 bases not matched to a gene. In germline, CDR1 is SEHNR, CDR2 FQNEAQ (reference sequence). In DNA, the CDR3 is TGTGCCAGCAGCTTAGGGGTGACAGGGAATAGTGGCACTGAAGCTTTCTTT. It yields the protein CASSLGVTGNSGTEAFF.

To note about this clonotype: A much more abundant neighbour one base away suggests this may be a read error. The V and J genes are TRBV25-1 and TRBJ2-2, with TRBD2 identical over 7 bases. The CDR3 is made up of 15 amino acids. The V gene's germline CDR1 is MGHDK and CDR2 SYGVNS. CDR3 in DNA: TGTGCCAACAGTGACGCGGGAGAAGACACCGGGGAGCTGTTTTTT. Translating gives CANSDAGEDTGELFF.

The chain carries TRBV11-2 and TRBJ2-2; TRBD1 matches 7 bases. This CDR3 contains 16 residues. From germline, CDR1 is SGHAT and CDR2 FQNNGV. With 6 bases clipped from V and 4 bases from J, the junction kept 11 bases outside the gene matches. The CDR3 DNA reads as TGTGCCAGCAGTCAAAACCCGGGACAGATCACCGGGGAGCTGTTTTTT. The encoded protein is CASSQNPGQITGELFF.

The chain uses TRBV6-6 and TRBJ2-7; 9 positions agree with TRBD2. Germline V gives CDR1 MNHNY, CDR2 SVGAGI (reference sequence). The CDR3 loop spans 18 amino acids. V was clipped by 0 bases and J by 7 bases; unmatched bases: 16. The CDR3 is CASSYSPLAGGAVSEQYF. The CDR3 DNA reads TGTGCCAGCAGTTACTCTCCCCTGGCGGGGGGGGCGGTGAGTGAGCAGTACTTC.

V and J are TRBV27 and TRBJ2-4; tentative D call: TRBD2 (6 bases). CDR1 is MNHEY, CDR2 SMNVEV, per germline (reference sequence). CDR3 length: 14 residues. The V and J ends lost 3 bases and 6 bases respectively, with 12 bases between them. Written as DNA, the CDR3 is TGTGCCAGCAGTTTCGGAGGGGCAGGAAACATTCAGTACTTC. Amino acid sequence: CASSFGGAGNIQYF.

This clonotype was detected a few times. The J gene is TRBJ1-5, the V gene TRBV18; D might be TRBD1 (6 bases). With 1 base removed from V and 1 base from J, the gap between germline ends came to 14 bases. CDR1 is KGHSH and CDR2 is LQKENI in the germline V gene. This CDR3 spans 17 amino acids. The CDR3 sequence is CASSPRAPGASNQPQHF. CDR3 DNA sequence: TGTGCCAGCTCACCACGCGCCCCGGGGGCCAGCAATCAGCCCCAGCATTTT.

The CDR3 DNA follows: TGCGCCAGCAGCCAAGAAAGCGGGAGCGGGGTGAATGAGCAGTTCTTC. Translation: CASSQESGSGVNEQFF. This chain connects TRBV4-3 to TRBJ2-1; 8 bases match TRBD2. Losses at the gene ends were 0 bases for V and 7 bases for J; bases not matched to a gene: 8. CDR1 and CDR2 from the germline V gene are LGHNA and YSLEER. This CDR3 is built from 16 residues.

This clonotype turned up a few times. The chain has TRBV21-1 and TRBJ1-5; TRBD1 is the table's D call, not checked against the DNA. TRBV21-1 is annotated as a pseudogene. This CDR3 contains 15 residues. The CDR3 DNA sequence: TGTGCCAGCAGCAAAGGGGACAGCCACAATCAGCCCCAGCATTTT. Translating gives CASSKGDSHNQPQHF.

A few counts support this clonotype. The chain links TRBV5-6 to TRBJ2-1, with 16 bases matching TRBD2. CDR1 SGHDT and CDR2 YYEEEE come from the germline V gene. After removal of 3 bases from V and 5 bases from J, the junction contained 8 bases not matched to a gene. This CDR3 contains 18 residues. The CDR3 reads CASSWGPGLAGGNNEQFF. The CDR3 nucleotides read TGTGCCAGCAGCTGGGGACCGGGACTAGCGGGAGGGAACAATGAGCAGTTCTTC.

This clonotype has a handful of counts. V usage is TRBV27 and J usage is TRBJ2-1, with a weak D call TRBD2 (6 bases). The ends were cut back, 4 bases at V and 0 bases at J, with 16 bases in the middle. The CDR3 spans 17 residues. Germline CDR1 MNHEY, CDR2 SMNVEV (reference sequence). The CDR3 nucleotides read TGTGCCAGCAGTTGGGGGGAAAAGCGGCTCTCCTACAATGAGCAGTTCTTC. Its translation: CASSWGEKRLSYNEQFF.

This clonotype has ten or more counts. The chain carries TRBV7-2 and TRBJ2-2, with 9 bases aligning to TRBD1. V trimming: 2 bases; J trimming: 5 bases; junction bases outside the gene matches: 6. The CDR3 totals 16 residues. Germline V gives CDR1 SGHTA, CDR2 FQGNSA. CDR3 in DNA: TGTGCCAGCAGCTTATTGAAGACAGGGGGGACCGGGGAGCTGTTTTTT. Encoded protein: CASSLLKTGGTGELFF.

The J gene is TRBJ1-6, the V gene TRBV7-9; 8 bases are shared with TRBD1. Germline CDR1 and CDR2: SEHNR and FQNEAQ (reference sequence). The CDR3 is 16 amino acids. Losses at the gene ends were 2 bases for V and 9 bases for J; bases not matched to a gene: 9. In DNA, the CDR3 is TGTGCCAGCAGCTTAACCACCGGGACAGGAGGTTCACCCCTCCACTTT. It codes for CASSLTTGTGGSPLHF.